The clone carrying this T cell receptor (beta chain) was observed many times. The CDR3 is made up of 14 amino acids. V was shortened by 5 bases and J by 8 bases, with 13 bases between the two germline ends. Germline assignment: CDR1 SEHNR and CDR2 FQNEAQ (reference sequence). TCRdb redid the calling of the 5' RACE reads with MiXCR, one entry per CDR3 protein. The sample holds about 14,000 distinct CDR3 sequences, roughly a fifth seen once. This entry is derived from a study of T-cell memory formation after mild COVID-19. This sequence originates from an adult woman who had mild COVID-19 (a few samples of this study predate the infection). Cell type and time point are not known. What was sequenced was PBMCs or a T cell subset sorted from them (not recorded which). The chain carries TRBV7-9 and TRBJ1-6; weak D call: TRBD1 (5 bases). CDR3 sequence: CASSGAGDYSPLHF. The DNA of the CDR3 is TGTGCCAGCAGCGGCGCGGGGGATTATTCACCCCTCCACTTT.